Following are 19 T cell receptor beta chains from one sample sequenced in a study of blood T cell repertoires in COVID-19. Here immunoSEQ multiplex PCR was the method, and the copy in TCRdb shows in-frame clones only, minus some. The sample contains about 320,000 clones, around 86% of which appear only once. Sequencing used PBMCs or T cells enriched from blood (not recorded which). The receptors shown here come from a woman in her late teens or twenties who had recovered from COVID-19.

This chain joins TRBV27 and TRBJ1-1, with 8 nucleotides matching TRBD1. This CDR3 region has 16 residues. Germline CDR1 MNHEY, CDR2 SMNVEV (reference sequence). With 3 bases clipped from V and 6 bases from J, the junction kept 12 bases outside the gene matches. The CDR3 here is CASSFRQGSMGPEAFF. In DNA, the CDR3 is TGTGCCAGCAGTTTCAGACAGGGGTCCATGGGGCCTGAAGCTTTCTTT.

The gene calls are TRBV10-2 and TRBJ2-3, with TRBD1 matching over 7 bases. CDR1 is WSHSY and CDR2 is SAAADI in the germline V gene. The CDR3 spans 13 residues. With 6 bases clipped from V and 1 base from J, the junction kept 1 base outside the gene matches. Here the CDR3 reads CASRGTGTDTQYF. DNA of the CDR3: TGCGCCAGCAGAGGGACAGGCACAGATACGCAGTATTTT.

The gene calls are TRBV5-1 and TRBJ1-2; D is unresolved. The CDR3 is 13 residues long. V lost 0 bases and J lost 6, with 9 bases in between. Germline CDR1 SGHRS, CDR2 YFSETQ. The CDR3 reads CASSLVESDGYTF. CDR3 coding DNA: TGCGCCAGCAGCTTGGTAGAGTCGGATGGCTACACCTTC.

This clone was detected a few times. CDR3 amino acids: CASSPQGVGNQPQHF. The CDR3 DNA sequence: TGTGCCAGCAGCCCACAGGGGGTGGGCAATCAGCCCCAGCATTTT. The V call is TRBV5-4, the J call TRBJ1-5, with TRBD1 identical over 8 bases. The CDR3 is 15 residues long. Per germline, CDR1 SGHNT and CDR2 YYREEE (reference sequence). J gave up 2 bases and V 4 bases, and 5 bases lay outside the gene matches.

CDR3 DNA: TGCGCCAGCAGCTTGAGCGGGATGAATAACTATGGCTACACCTTC. It is translated as CASSLSGMNNYGYTF. The chain recombines TRBV5-1 with TRBJ1-2; no definite D call. The germline gives CDR1 SGHRS, CDR2 YFSETQ. The CDR3 runs 15 residues. Trimming left V 1 base short and J 1 base short, with 11 bases between.

The chain couples TRBV19 to TRBJ1-5; TRBD1 matches at 9 bases. The V gene end was trimmed by 5 bases and the J gene end by 2 bases; junction bases not matched to a gene: 7. Germline V gene lookup returns CDR1 LNHDA and CDR2 SQIVND (reference sequence). CDR3 length: 16 residues. Here the CDR3 reads CASSLWTGDGNQPQHF. The CDR3 DNA follows: TGTGCCAGTAGTCTCTGGACAGGGGATGGCAATCAGCCCCAGCATTTT. Supplemented by reference TRBV19 and TRBJ1-5, the full variable domain reads DGGITQSPKYLFRKEGQNVTLSCEQNLNHDAMYWYRQDPGQGLRLIYYSQIVNDFQKGDIAEGYSVSREKKESFPLTVTSAQKNPTAFYLCASSLWTGDGNQPQHFGDGTRLSIL.

This rearrangement joins TRBV7-9 to TRBJ2-5; no clear D gene. Germline CDR1 is SEHNR and CDR2 is FQNEAQ (reference sequence). The V gene lost 1 base and the J gene lost 4 bases, with 13 bases spanning the gap. The CDR3 spans 15 residues. The CDR3 nucleotides are TGTGCCAGCAGCTTAGATCATTTTGGCGGAGAGACCCAGTACTTC. Encoded protein: CASSLDHFGGETQYF.

This chain uses TRBV3-1 (or the pseudogene TRBV3-2) with TRBJ2-7; the match to TRBD1 covers 8 bases. This CDR3 spans 14 amino acids. Trimming removed 4 bases from V and 0 bases from J; junction bases left unmatched: 2. Germline lookup yields CDR1 LGHDT and CDR2 YNNKEL (reference sequence). The CDR3 loop is CASSRTGGSYEQYF. Written as DNA, the CDR3 is TGTGCCAGCAGCCGAACAGGGGGCTCCTACGAGCAGTACTTC.

V gene TRBV6-1 combines with J gene TRBJ1-3; TRBD1 might be the D (6 bases). Germline V CDR1 and CDR2: MNHNS, SASEGT. Trimming took 3 bases from V and 2 from J, leaving 11 bases between them. This CDR3 spans 15 amino acids. The CDR3 here is CASSEGANAGNTIYF. The DNA for the CDR3 is TGTGCCAGCAGTGAGGGGGCCAACGCTGGAAACACCATATATTTT.

The V and J genes are TRBV5-6 and TRBJ1-5, with D possibly TRBD1 on 5 matching bases. V lost 0 bases, J lost 0 bases, and 10 bases lay in between. CDR3 length equals 16 residues. Per germline, CDR1 SGHDT and CDR2 YYEEEE. The CDR3 loop is CASSLGQSYSNQPQHF. Written as DNA, the CDR3 is TGTGCCAGCAGCTTGGGACAGTCGTATAGCAATCAGCCCCAGCATTTT.

The chain links TRBV7-9 to TRBJ1-6; D gene unclear. This CDR3 region has 15 residues. CDR1 is SEHNR, CDR2 FQNEAQ, per germline (reference sequence). Between the trimmed V and J ends, which lost 1 base and 9 bases, there was a span of 13 bases. The CDR3 DNA follows: TGTGCCAGCAGCTTAGGAGGGCTTGGTAGTTCACCCCTCCACTTT. Its protein is CASSLGGLGSSPLHF.

V is TRBV4-1 and J is TRBJ1-6; weak D call: TRBD1 (6 bases). Germline CDR1 is MGHRA and CDR2 is YSYEKL. Trimming cost V 1 base and J 17 bases, with 12 bases left between them. The CDR3 runs to 12 residues. The CDR3 protein is CASSQVLGGIHF. The CDR3 region has the DNA TGCGCCAGCAGCCAAGTGTTAGGGGGTATCCACTTT.

This clone was counted a few times. The gene calls are TRBV4-1 and TRBJ2-5; 8 nucleotides line up with TRBD2. Germline V gene sequence: CDR1 MGHRA, CDR2 YSYEKL. J gave up 1 base and V 0 bases, and 4 bases lay outside the gene matches. The CDR3 is 16 amino acids. CDR3 sequence (DNA): TGCGCCAGCAGCCAAGAATGGCGGGGGGTCCAAGAGACCCAGTACTTC. Encoded protein: CASSQEWRGVQETQYF.

The rearrangement uses TRBV7-9 and TRBJ2-3; 14 nucleotides agree with TRBD2. From germline, CDR1 is SEHNR and CDR2 FQNEAQ (reference sequence). J was trimmed by 3 bases and V by 5 bases; bases with no gene match: 10. This CDR3 region has 18 residues. As DNA, the CDR3 is TGTGCCAGCAGCCCAACTTTGGGACTAGCGGGAGTAACAGATACGCAGTATTTT. Its protein product is CASSPTLGLAGVTDTQYF.

Only one count was recorded for this clone. The chain is built from TRBV10-3 and TRBJ2-1, with 10 bases identical to TRBD1. The CDR3 loop spans 16 amino acids. Trimming cost V 6 bases and J 6 bases; bases outside gene matches: 11. CDR1 ENHRY and CDR2 SYGVKD come from the germline V gene. The CDR3 nucleotides read TGTGCCATCAGCTACGGGACAGGGGCCAAGGGCAATGAGCAGTTCTTC. Protein product: CAISYGTGAKGNEQFF.

The chain employs TRBV30 and TRBJ2-3, with 8 bases fitting TRBD1. The CDR3 runs to 13 residues. Looked up from germline, CDR1 is GTSNPN and CDR2 is SVGIG (reference sequence). J lost 4 bases, V lost 4 bases, and 4 bases had no gene match. CDR3 nucleotides: TGTGCCTGGACGCAGGGGGCCGCAGATACGCAGTATTTT. Protein product: CAWTQGAADTQYF.

The chain couples TRBV7-9 to TRBJ1-2; 9 bases line up with TRBD1. V lost 1 base, J lost 5 bases, and 2 bases stayed unmatched. CDR3 length: 14 amino acids. Per the germline V gene, CDR1 is SEHNR and CDR2 is FQNEAQ (reference sequence). The DNA for the CDR3 is TGTGCCAGCAGCTTAGAGACAGGGGGGTATGGCTACACCTTC. This sequence encodes CASSLETGGYGYTF. Complete variable domain (other parts from reference TRBV7-9 and TRBJ1-2): DTGVSQNPRHKITKRGQNVTFRCDPISEHNRLYWYRQTLGQGPEFLTYFQNEAQLEKSRLLSDRFSAERPKGSFSTLEIQRTEQGDSAMYLCASSLETGGYGYTFGSGTRLTVV.

The V gene is TRBV18, the J gene TRBJ1-2; D is uncertain. Trimming removed 0 bases at V and 7 bases at J, with 12 bases between. This CDR3 spans 14 amino acids. Germline CDR1 reads KGHSH; CDR2 reads LQKENI. CDR3 bases: TGTGCCAGCTCACCACCGATAGGAGAGGGTGGCTACACCTTC. Residues: CASSPPIGEGGYTF.

V and J are TRBV7-2 and TRBJ2-3, with 9 bases identical to TRBD1. The CDR3 extends over 14 amino acids. V lost 4 bases, J lost 4 bases, and 3 bases stayed unmatched. The germline V gene has CDR1 SGHTA and CDR2 FQGNSA. CDR3 region: CASSSRQGADTQYF. CDR3 bases: TGTGCCAGCAGCTCTAGACAGGGGGCAGATACGCAGTATTTT.